This is a list of T cell receptor beta chains from one sample in a study of OX40 agonist ivuxolimab in advanced cancers. TCRdb's copy holds only in-frame clones and misses some; the assay was immunoSEQ multiplex PCR. This table has around 95,000 clones, around 91% appearing once. The material was CD4+ or CD8+ T cells sorted from blood, obtained in a trial of the OX40 agonist ivuxolimab. The receptors were gathered from an adult with an advanced solid tumor such as melanoma, head and neck, liver or kidney cancer. CDR3s leave out the opening cysteine and the closing phenylalanine or tryptophan. D genes are given only for firm matches. A clone size is listed for some rows: how often the clone was seen (once, few, many), or a class if it is expanded.

AGKGGGPRNTEAF TRBV5-4 few - TRBJ1-1
ASSQVGGQWTEAF TRBV4-2 once - TRBJ1-1
ASSLERDTEAF TRBV5-1 once - TRBJ1-1
ASGWWGLGTGELF TRBV12-5 - - TRBJ2-2
ASRGVGAQETQY TRBV6-5 - - TRBJ2-5
AISAHSLSNSGNTIY TRBV10-3 - - TRBJ1-3
ASSPWASANTGELF TRBV14 - - TRBJ2-2
ASSYTDQNTGELF TRBV5-1 - - TRBJ2-2
ASSYSKTEAF TRBV6-5 - - TRBJ1-1
ASRPGQIVNEQF TRBV5-1 once TRBD1 TRBJ2-1
ASSVTGYNEQF TRBV19 - - TRBJ2-1
ASSLVGRDEQY TRBV5-6 - - TRBJ2-7